The next 26 T cell receptor beta chains were all read from a single sample in a study of human T cells and chemical hapten exposure (dated by TCRdb to about 2021). Receptor libraries were prepared by RACE. Sequencer: NextSeq 500. TCRdb took the public reads, trimmed them with fastp at Q25, ran MiXCR for clone calling and kept in-frame beta chains. Each CDR3 protein gets just one entry, which takes the most common genes and DNA from the rows behind it. The table for this sample lists approximately 60,000 distinct CDR3 sequences; roughly 9.6% of them were counted only once. The ten most abundant clones make up about 2.5% of the sample. The time point label, read with the paper, signifies: patch test 3, about 24 weeks after DPC sensitization. The sample's treatment or condition label, in plain terms: therapeutic diphenylcyclopropenone sensitization with weekly scalp DPC. This sample comprised whole blood, obtained in connection with sensitization to the hapten diphenylcyclopropenone (DPC). All receptors derive from a woman in her twenties or thirties with alopecia areata. Some clones in this sample may be carry-over from other donors' samples.

This clonotype showed up many times. The gene calls are TRBV5-4 and TRBJ2-1, with no clear D. V was pared by 5 bases and J by 5 bases, with 5 bases between. Per germline, CDR1 SGHNT and CDR2 YYREEE (reference sequence). CDR3 length equals 11 residues. The CDR3 nucleotides are TGTGCCAGCAGACGGAACAATGAGCAGTTCTTC. Translated: CASRRNNEQFF. The complete variable domain, with remaining parts taken from reference TRBV5-4 and TRBJ2-1, reads ETGVTQSPTHLIKTRGQQVTLRCSSQSGHNTVSWYQQALGQGPQFIFQYYREEENGRGNFPPRFSGLQFPNYSSELNVNALELDDSALYLCASRRNNEQFFGPGTRLTVL.

This chain links TRBV7-9 with TRBJ2-1, with D possibly being TRBD2 (7 bases). The CDR3 is 19 residues long. With 5 bases removed from V and 3 bases from J, the gap between germline ends came to 26 bases. Germline-derived CDR1 and CDR2 are SEHNR and FQNEAQ (reference sequence). The CDR3 sequence: CASSPRGPRASGFYNEQFF. CDR3 bases: TGTGCCAGCAGCCCCAGGGGACCCCGGGCTAGCGGCTTCTACAATGAGCAGTTCTTC.

The V call is TRBV19, the J call TRBJ1-1, with D possibly TRBD1 on 6 matching bases. Germline CDR1 is LNHDA and CDR2 is SQIVND (reference sequence). The CDR3 totals 15 residues. Trimming took off 6 bases at V and 6 bases at J, with 20 bases between the two ends. CDR3 bases: TGTGCCAGTAGGAACCCTAACAGGGTTGGGGCTGAAGCTTTCTTT. Translating it yields CASRNPNRVGAEAFF.

This clonotype was seen a handful of times. Germline and junction disagree at one end, which may indicate a read error. This chain joins TRBV27 and TRBJ2-7; D not certain. CDR1 and CDR2 from the germline V gene are MNHEY and SMNVEV (reference sequence). The CDR3 has 15 residues. CDR3: CASSLLQTLSSEQYF. The CDR3 nucleotides read TGTGCCAGCAGTTTATTACAGACCCTATCCTCCGAGCAGTACTTC.

This clonotype was detected only a few times. V gene TRBV7-3 combines with J gene TRBJ2-1; no clear D. Germline lookup yields CDR1 SGHTA and CDR2 FQGTGA. CDR3 length: 14 amino acids. V lost 1 base to trimming and J lost 8 bases, with 12 bases between them. The CDR3 region has the DNA TGTGCCAGCAGCTTAAACGGTTTAAGGGATGAGCAGTTCTTC. Translated, it gives CASSLNGLRDEQFF.

V gene TRBV11-1 combines with J gene TRBJ2-7, with D maybe TRBD1 (6 bases). CDR3 length: 14 residues. Germline-derived CDR1 and CDR2 are SGHAT and FQDESV (reference sequence). V lost 3 bases and J 4 bases, leaving 13 bases between the germline ends. The CDR3 is CASSLEQGVYEQYF. CDR3 bases: TGTGCCAGCAGCTTGGAACAGGGCGTGTACGAGCAGTACTTC.

This clonotype was detected many times. The chain carries TRBV18 and TRBJ2-5, with D possibly matching TRBD1 (6 bases). The CDR3 consists of 13 residues. The germline gives CDR1 KGHSH, CDR2 LQKENI. V lost 9 bases, J lost 2 bases, and 13 bases lay in between. This CDR3 is CASWKDRQETQYF. CDR3 coding DNA: TGTGCCAGTTGGAAGGACAGACAAGAGACCCAGTACTTC.

This clonotype was recorded many times. The gene calls are TRBV28 and TRBJ1-2; unclear D gene. Germline V CDR1 and CDR2: MDHEN, SYDVKM. V lost 5 bases, J lost 6 bases, and 19 bases lay in between. The CDR3 contains 15 residues. CDR3 sequence reads: CASSTPGRRGNGYTF. As DNA, the CDR3 is TGTGCCAGCAGTACCCCAGGCAGGCGGGGAAATGGCTACACCTTC.

This clonotype was recorded many times. This sequence joins TRBV29-1 and TRBJ2-5, with TRBD2 identical over 8 bases. V lost 3 bases and J lost 4; bases outside the gene matches: 7. This CDR3 is 14 amino acids long. Germline assignment: CDR1 SQVTM and CDR2 ANQGSEA. CDR3 in DNA: TGCAGCGTTGAGGTACAGGCGGGAGGAGAGACCCAGTACTTC. It specifies CSVEVQAGGETQYF. Full variable domain (remainder filled in from reference TRBV29-1 and TRBJ2-5): SAVISQKPSRDICQRGTSLTIQCQVDSQVTMMFWYRQQPGQSLTLIATANQGSEATYESGFVIDKFPISRPNLTFSTLTVSNMSPEDSSIYLCSVEVQAGGETQYFGPGTRLLVL.

This clonotype was found many times. V is TRBV6-6 and J is TRBJ1-4; the match to TRBD1 covers 7 bases. The CDR3 runs 15 residues. The germline V gene encodes CDR1 MNHNY and CDR2 SVGAGI (reference sequence). V lost 5 bases, J lost 0 bases, and 3 bases stayed unmatched. The DNA of the CDR3 is TGTGCCAGCAGTGTCCAGGGGGCAACTAATGAAAAACTGTTTTTT. This sequence encodes CASSVQGATNEKLFF.

The chain employs TRBV5-4 and TRBJ1-1; TRBD1 matches 8 bases. Germline CDR1 and CDR2: SGHNT and YYREEE (reference sequence). J was trimmed by 1 base and V by 0 bases; bases with no gene match: 2. There are 15 residues in the CDR3. In nucleotides, the CDR3 is TGTGCCAGCAGCTTGGTACAGGGGGAGAACACTGAAGCTTTCTTT. It codes for CASSLVQGENTEAFF. Using reference TRBV5-4 and TRBJ1-1 for the parts outside the CDR3, the full variable domain is ETGVTQSPTHLIKTRGQQVTLRCSSQSGHNTVSWYQQALGQGPQFIFQYYREEENGRGNFPPRFSGLQFPNYSSELNVNALELDDSALYLCASSLVQGENTEAFFGQGTRLTVV.

This chain uses TRBV20-1 with TRBJ2-7, with unresolved D. V lost 3 bases, J lost 4 bases, and 10 bases lay in between. CDR1 DFQATT and CDR2 SNEGSKA come from the germline V gene (reference sequence). CDR3 length: 12 residues. The CDR3, as DNA: TGCAGTGCTAGCACACCAGCTTACGAGCAGTACTTC. This translates into CSASTPAYEQYF.

In this sample, this clonotype turned up a few times. The genes are TRBV29-1 and TRBJ2-7; no definite D call. Trimming shortened V by 1 base and J by 4 bases, and 11 bases separated the two germline ends. Germline CDR1 SQVTM, CDR2 ANQGSEA. The length of the CDR3 is 13 residues. The CDR3 loop reads CSVEGQVGYEQYF. CDR3 bases: TGCAGCGTTGAAGGCCAGGTAGGGTACGAGCAGTACTTC.

This clonotype has a count of ten or more. The chain is built from TRBV2 and TRBJ2-5; D uncertain. The CDR3 consists of 13 residues. V was pared by 3 bases and J by 2 bases, with 7 bases between. Per germline, CDR1 SNHLY and CDR2 FYNNEI. CDR3 amino acids: CASSDPNQETQYF. The CDR3 nucleotides are TGTGCCAGCAGTGACCCGAATCAAGAGACCCAGTACTTC.

This clonotype was found many times. The V call is TRBV29-1, the J call TRBJ1-1, with TRBD1 as a possible D gene (5 bases). From germline, CDR1 is SQVTM and CDR2 ANQGSEA. This CDR3 comprises 12 residues. With 5 bases removed from V and 5 bases from J, the gap between germline ends came to 12 bases. The CDR3 DNA sequence: TGCAGCGTTATTACAGGACCTACTGAAGCTTTCTTT. This gives the protein CSVITGPTEAFF. Full variable domain (outside the CDR3, taken from reference TRBV29-1 and TRBJ1-1): SAVISQKPSRDICQRGTSLTIQCQVDSQVTMMFWYRQQPGQSLTLIATANQGSEATYESGFVIDKFPISRPNLTFSTLTVSNMSPEDSSIYLCSVITGPTEAFFGQGTRLTVV.

This sequence joins TRBV5-1 and TRBJ2-4; tentative D call: TRBD2 (5 bases). V lost 5 bases, J lost 4 bases, and 10 bases lay in between. Germline V gene lookup returns CDR1 SGHRS and CDR2 YFSETQ. This CDR3 contains 13 residues. The CDR3 reads CASSSGLKNIQYF. In nucleotides, the CDR3 is TGCGCCAGCAGTTCAGGACTTAAAAACATTCAGTACTTC.

The chain couples TRBV6-5 to TRBJ1-4; the match to TRBD1 covers 8 bases. Germline assignment: CDR1 MNHEY and CDR2 SVGAGI. V shed 4 bases, J shed 6 bases, and the junction held 1 base outside the gene matches. This CDR3 contains 13 residues. CDR3 loop: CASSSTGDEKLFF. CDR3 nucleotide sequence: TGTGCCAGCAGTTCGACAGGGGATGAAAAACTGTTTTTT.

V and J are TRBV6-2 or TRBV6-3 and TRBJ2-7; 7 bases align to TRBD1. CDR1 and CDR2 (germline): MNHEY, SVGEGT. Losses at the gene ends were 0 bases for V and 0 bases for J; bases not matched to a gene: 5. The CDR3 extends over 16 amino acids. CDR3 residues: CASSYSTGDPSYEQYF. In DNA, the CDR3 is TGTGCCAGCAGTTACTCCACAGGGGACCCCTCCTACGAGCAGTACTTC.

This chain joins TRBV6-2 or TRBV6-3 and TRBJ1-4; 7 bases agree with TRBD1. Germline CDR1 MNHEY, CDR2 SVGEGT. V lost 4 bases, J lost 5 bases, and 4 bases stayed unmatched. The CDR3 consists of 14 residues. DNA of the CDR3: TGTGCCAGCAGTTTGGGACAGTTCAATGAAAAACTGTTTTTT. Its protein product is CASSLGQFNEKLFF.

The J gene is TRBJ2-5, the V gene TRBV12-3 or TRBV12-4, with 7 bases aligning to TRBD1. The CDR3 spans 13 residues. V lost 5 bases to trimming and J lost 2 bases; unmatched junction nucleotides: 2. This chain's CDR3 is CASSRDRQETQYF. For the CDR3, the DNA is TGTGCCAGCAGTAGGGACAGACAAGAGACCCAGTACTTC.

This clonotype showed up many times. The rearrangement links TRBV28 to TRBJ1-2; tentative D call: TRBD1 (5 bases). This CDR3 has 13 amino acids. V lost 7 bases and J 5 bases, leaving 14 bases between the germline ends. Germline CDR1 and CDR2: MDHEN and SYDVKM. The CDR3 is CASKRGSPYGYTF. Here the CDR3 DNA reads TGTGCCAGCAAACGGGGGTCCCCTTATGGCTACACCTTC.

This clonotype has just a few counts. The chain combines TRBV7-2 with TRBJ2-5; maybe TRBD2 (5 bases). Germline assignment: CDR1 SGHTA and CDR2 FQGNSA. The V end lost 4 bases, the J end lost 1 base, and 13 bases lay between the germline ends. This CDR3 region has 15 residues. The CDR3 region has the DNA TGTGCCAGCAGCTATCAGCTCCGGGGCCAAGAGACCCAGTACTTC. Translation gives CASSYQLRGQETQYF.

The chain links TRBV7-3 to TRBJ2-1; TRBD2 agrees at 9 bases. The CDR3 runs 14 residues. Germline trimming cut 5 bases from V and 6 bases from J; bases unmatched to any gene: 5. The germline CDR1 and CDR2 sequences are SGHTA and FQGTGA. The CDR3 spells CASSASGAFNEQFF. DNA of the CDR3: TGTGCCAGCAGCGCTAGCGGGGCGTTCAATGAGCAGTTCTTC.

The gene calls are TRBV5-1 and TRBJ2-3, with D possibly being TRBD2 (6 bases). Trimming cost V 2 bases and J 5 bases, with 9 bases left between them. The CDR3 spans 13 residues. CDR1 and CDR2 (germline): SGHRS, YFSETQ. CDR3 residues: CASSFPGEDTQYF. The CDR3 nucleotides are TGCGCCAGCAGCTTCCCGGGGGAAGATACGCAGTATTTT.

This clonotype occurred a few times. J is TRBJ1-3 and V is TRBV12-3 or TRBV12-4; D gene uncertain. The CDR3 length is 13 residues. V lost 7 bases, J lost 7 bases, and 14 bases lay in between. CDR3 amino acids: CASILGMGNTIYF. The CDR3 DNA reads TGTGCCAGCATTCTTGGAATGGGGAACACCATATATTTT.

As concerns this clonotype: Because the CDR3's place on the DNA is in doubt, the DNA is left out and the CDR3 is given as listed by TCRdb. CDR3 protein: CASRVGQGAGGYAF. V and J are TRBV27 and TRBJ1-2; the table's D gene call, TRBD1, was not cross checked with the DNA. Germline V gives CDR1 MNHEY, CDR2 SMNVEV (reference sequence). The CDR3 spans 14 amino acids, including both terminal residues.